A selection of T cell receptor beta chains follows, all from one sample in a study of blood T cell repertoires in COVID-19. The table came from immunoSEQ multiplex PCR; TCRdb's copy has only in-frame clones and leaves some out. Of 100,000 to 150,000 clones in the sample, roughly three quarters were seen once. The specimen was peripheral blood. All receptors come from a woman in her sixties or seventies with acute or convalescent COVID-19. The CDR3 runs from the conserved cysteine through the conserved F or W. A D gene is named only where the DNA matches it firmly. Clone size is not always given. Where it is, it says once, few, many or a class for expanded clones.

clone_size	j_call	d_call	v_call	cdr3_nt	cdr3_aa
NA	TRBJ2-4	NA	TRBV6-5	TGTGCCAGTACAGGGAGTGACAAAAACATTCAGTACTTC	CASTGSDKNIQYF
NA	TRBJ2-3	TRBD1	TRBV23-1	TGCGCCAGCAGTCTCCGGACAGGGCCAGATACGCAGTATTTT	CASSLRTGPDTQYF
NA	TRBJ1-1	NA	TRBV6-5	TGTGCCAGCAGTTACGGGGCAGGGATGAACACTGAAGCTTTCTTT	CASSYGAGMNTEAFF
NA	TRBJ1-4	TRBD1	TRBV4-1	TGCGCCAGCAGCCAGGGACAGGGAGCTAATGAAAAACTGTTTTTT	CASSQGQGANEKLFF
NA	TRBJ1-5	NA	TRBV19	TGTGCCAGTAGTAGCACGATCGGACATAACGCGGGCAATCAGCCCCAGCATTTT	CASSSTIGHNAGNQPQHF
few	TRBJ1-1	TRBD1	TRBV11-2	TGTGCCAGCAGCTTCCAGACAGGGGGGAACACTGAAGCTTTCTTT	CASSFQTGGNTEAFF
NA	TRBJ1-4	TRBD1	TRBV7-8	TGTGCCAGCAGCTTACGACAGGGAACTAATGAAAAACTGTTTTTT	CASSLRQGTNEKLFF
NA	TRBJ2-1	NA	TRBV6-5	TGTGCCAGCGGGGGCAGGGGTTACAATGAGCAGTTCTTC	CASGGRGYNEQFF
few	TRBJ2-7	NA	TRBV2	TGTGCCAGCAGTCTCGGTGACTACGAGCAGTACTTC	CASSLGDYEQYF
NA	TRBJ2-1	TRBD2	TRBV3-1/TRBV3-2	TGTGCCAGCAGCCAAACCTACGGACTAGCGGGGGAAGAGCAGTTCTTC	CASSQTYGLAGEEQFF
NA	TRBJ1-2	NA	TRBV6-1	TGTGCCAGCAGTGAATATGGGCGTCCTTATGGCTACACCTTC	CASSEYGRPYGYTF
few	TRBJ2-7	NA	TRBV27	TGTGCCAGCAGCCAGGGCTACGAGCAGTACTTC	CASSQGYEQYF
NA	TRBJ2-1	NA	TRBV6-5	TGTGCCAGCACTGCGGGGGCAGCTTCCTACAATGAGCAGTTCTTC	CASTAGAASYNEQFF
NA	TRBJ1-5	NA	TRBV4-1	TGCGCCAGCAGCCGATACCAGGGTAGCAATCAGCCCCAGCATTTT	CASSRYQGSNQPQHF
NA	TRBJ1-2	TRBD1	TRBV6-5	TGTGCCAGCAGCAAAGGGACAGGGATTAACTATGGCTACACCTTC	CASSKGTGINYGYTF
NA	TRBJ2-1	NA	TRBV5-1	TGCGCCAGCAGCTTGGGGGCTGGGAGCTCCTACAATGAGCAGTTCTTC	CASSLGAGSSYNEQFF
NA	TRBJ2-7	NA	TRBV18	TGTGCCAGCTCAAGACAGGGAGGTGAGCAGTACTTC	CASSRQGGEQYF
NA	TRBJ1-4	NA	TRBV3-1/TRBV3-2	TGTGCCAGCAGCCACAATCCCGGGGGGATTAATGAAAAACTGTTTTTT	CASSHNPGGINEKLFF
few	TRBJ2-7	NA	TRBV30	TGTGCCTGGAGTGACGGTGGGAGCTACGAGCAGTACTTC	CAWSDGGSYEQYF
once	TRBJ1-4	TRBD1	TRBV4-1	TGCGCCAGCAGCCAGGGACAGGGCGGAGAAAAACTGTTTTTT	CASSQGQGGEKLFF
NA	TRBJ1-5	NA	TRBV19	TGTGCCAGTAGTATAATCGCCGACCAGGTTCGACCCCAGCATTTT	CASSIIADQVRPQHF
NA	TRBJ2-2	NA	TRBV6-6	TGTGCCAGCACACGAGACACCGGGGAGCTGTTTTTT	CASTRDTGELFF
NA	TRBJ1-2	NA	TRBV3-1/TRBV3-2	TGTGCCAGCAGCCAAGAAGTGTCGGGACACGGGGGCTACACCTTC	CASSQEVSGHGGYTF
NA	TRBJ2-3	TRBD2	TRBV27	TGTGCCAGCAGTTCACTAGCGAGCACAGATACGCAGTATTTT	CASSSLASTDTQYF
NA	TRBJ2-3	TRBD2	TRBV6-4	TGTGCCAGCAGTGACGCGGGGGGCAACGCAGATACGCAGTATTTT	CASSDAGGNADTQYF
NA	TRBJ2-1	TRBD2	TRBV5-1	TGCGCCAGCAGCTTCGCGGGACTAGCGGGAGTATACAATGAGCAGTTCTTC	CASSFAGLAGVYNEQFF
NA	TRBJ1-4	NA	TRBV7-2	TGTGCCAGCAGTTCGGAGGGGACAACTAATGAAAAACTGTTTTTT	CASSSEGTTNEKLFF
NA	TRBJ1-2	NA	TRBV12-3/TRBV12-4	TGTGCCAGCAGATCTCCGACAAACTCTGGCTACACCTTC	CASRSPTNSGYTF
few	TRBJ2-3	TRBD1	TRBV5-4	TGTGCCAGCAGCTTACAAGGGGGCCGCACAGATACGCAGTATTTT	CASSLQGGRTDTQYF
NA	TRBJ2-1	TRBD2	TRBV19	TGTGCCAGTAGTAATCCCCAGGTAGCGGGAGAAGGTGAGCAGTTCTTC	CASSNPQVAGEGEQFF
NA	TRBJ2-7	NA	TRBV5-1	TGCGCCAGCAGCTTGGTGGCAGGGCCAAGCTACGAGCAGTACTTC	CASSLVAGPSYEQYF
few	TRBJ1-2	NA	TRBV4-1	TGCGCCAGCAGCCAAGATATCGGGTGGGGAGGGGATGGCTACACCTTC	CASSQDIGWGGDGYTF
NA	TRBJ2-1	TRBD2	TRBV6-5	TGTGCCAGCAGTTACTTCGGGGGAGGGAATGAGCAGTTCTTC	CASSYFGGGNEQFF
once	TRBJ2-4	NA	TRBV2	TGTGCCAGCAGGGAGGGACAGCTAGCCAAAAACATTCAGTACTTC	CASREGQLAKNIQYF
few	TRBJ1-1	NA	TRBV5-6	TGTGCCAGCTTAACGATTTGGGGGGGCACTGAAGCTTTCTTT	CASLTIWGGTEAFF
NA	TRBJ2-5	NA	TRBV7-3	TGTGCCAGCAGCTTATTGCCGGGCGCGGGAGAGACCCAGTACTTC	CASSLLPGAGETQYF
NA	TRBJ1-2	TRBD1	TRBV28	TGTGCCAGCAGTTCGGCCGGGACAGGGGGCGGCTATGGCTACACCTTC	CASSSAGTGGGYGYTF
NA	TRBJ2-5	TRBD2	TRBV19	TGTGCCACCCAAGGGACTAGCGGGAGTTGGGAGACCCAGTACTTC	CATQGTSGSWETQYF
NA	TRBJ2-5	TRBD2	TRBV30	TGTGCCTTTGCGGGGGGAGAGACCCAGTACTTC	CAFAGGETQYF
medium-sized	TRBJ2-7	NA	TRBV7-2	TGTGCCAGCAGCTCTCTTCCAGGGGCAGCAAGGGAGCAGTACTTC	CASSSLPGAAREQYF
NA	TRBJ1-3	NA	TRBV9	TGTGCCAGCAGCGTAGCGGGGGGTGGAAACACCATATATTTT	CASSVAGGGNTIYF
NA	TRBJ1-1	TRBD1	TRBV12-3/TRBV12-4	TGTGCCAGCAGTCGCCGGGACAGTGAAGCTTTCTTT	CASSRRDSEAFF
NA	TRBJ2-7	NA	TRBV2	TGTGCCACCAAAGTTGACACTTCCTACGAGCAGTACTTC	CATKVDTSYEQYF
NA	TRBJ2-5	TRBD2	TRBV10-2	TGCGCCAGCAGTGGGACTAGCGGGGGGGAGACCCAGTACTTC	CASSGTSGGETQYF
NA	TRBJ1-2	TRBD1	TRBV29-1	TGCAGCGCCCTCGGACAGGGTAGGGTAGCTAACTATGGCTACACCTTC	CSALGQGRVANYGYTF
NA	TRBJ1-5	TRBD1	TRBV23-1	TGCGCCAGCAGTCAAAAGGACAGGGGGCGTTTATGGAATCAGCCCCAGCATTTT	CASSQKDRGRLWNQPQHF
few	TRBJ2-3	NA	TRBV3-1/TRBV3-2	TGTGCCAGCAGCCCGACTAGATTGTTTAATACGCAGTATTTT	CASSPTRLFNTQYF
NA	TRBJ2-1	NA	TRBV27	TGTGCCAGCAGTTCTCACAACGCGGCCTACAATGAGCAGTTCTTC	CASSSHNAAYNEQFF
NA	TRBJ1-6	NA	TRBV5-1	TGCGCCAGCAGCCTGGACATCCCCCCAACTAATTCACCCCTCCACTTT	CASSLDIPPTNSPLHF
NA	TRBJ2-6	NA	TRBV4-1	TGCGCCAGCAGCCAAGATTTCAGGGCCTCTGGGGCCAACGTCCTGACTTTC	CASSQDFRASGANVLTF
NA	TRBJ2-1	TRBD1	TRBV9	TGTGCCAGCAGCTACCGGGACAGGGGCCACGATGAGCAGTTCTTC	CASSYRDRGHDEQFF
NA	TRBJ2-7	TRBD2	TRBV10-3	TGTGCCATCACCGACTCTCTAGCGGGAGCCTCCTACGAGCAGTACTTC	CAITDSLAGASYEQYF
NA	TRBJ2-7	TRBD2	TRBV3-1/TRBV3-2	TGTGCCAGCAGCCAAGGGTTAGCGGGCGAGCAGTACTTC	CASSQGLAGEQYF
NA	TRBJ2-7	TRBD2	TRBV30	TGTGCCTGGAGAGCGGGACTAGCGGGAGGGTGGGGGTACGAGCAGTACTTC	CAWRAGLAGGWGYEQYF
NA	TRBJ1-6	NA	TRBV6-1	TGTGCCAGCAGTGAACTGGCCACCTATAATTCACCCCTCCACTTT	CASSELATYNSPLHF
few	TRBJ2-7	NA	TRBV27	TGTGCCAGCAGTGCAGGGTTCGAGCAGTACTTC	CASSAGFEQYF
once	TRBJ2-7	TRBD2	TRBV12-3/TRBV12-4	TGTGCCAGCAACCGGGGGGGCGGCTACGAGCAGTACTTC	CASNRGGGYEQYF
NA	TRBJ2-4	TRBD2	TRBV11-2	TGTGCCAGCAGCGCCCGGGGGGTCTGGGGAAACATTCAGTACTTC	CASSARGVWGNIQYF
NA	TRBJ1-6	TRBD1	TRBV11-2	TGTGCCAGCAGCTCCCTCTTTGGACAGGGGGCCTCATCACCCCTCCACTTT	CASSSLFGQGASSPLHF
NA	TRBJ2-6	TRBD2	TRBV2	TGTGCCAGCAGGAGAGGACTAGCGGGAGGGCCTGGGGCCAACGTCCTGACTTTC	CASRRGLAGGPGANVLTF